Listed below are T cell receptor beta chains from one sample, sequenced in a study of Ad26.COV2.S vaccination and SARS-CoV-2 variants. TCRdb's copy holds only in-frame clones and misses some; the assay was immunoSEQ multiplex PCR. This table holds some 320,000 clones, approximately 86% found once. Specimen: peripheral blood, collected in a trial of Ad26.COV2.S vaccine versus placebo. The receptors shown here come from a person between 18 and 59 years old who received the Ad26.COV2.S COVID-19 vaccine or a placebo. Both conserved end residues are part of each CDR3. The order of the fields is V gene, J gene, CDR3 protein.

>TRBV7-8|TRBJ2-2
CASSFLGGADGELFF
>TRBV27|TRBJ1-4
CASSSLTGTGLDEKLFF
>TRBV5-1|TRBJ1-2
CASSPSNYGYTF
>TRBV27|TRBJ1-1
CASSLVRGNTEAFF
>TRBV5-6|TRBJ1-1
CASSFKGGTEAFF
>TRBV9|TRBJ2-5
CASSIGGDLETQYF
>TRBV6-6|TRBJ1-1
CASSYLRENTEAFF
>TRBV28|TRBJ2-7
CASSLSSTYEQYF
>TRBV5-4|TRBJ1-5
CASSLENQPQHF
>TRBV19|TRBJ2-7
CASSIAPRGAVYEQYF
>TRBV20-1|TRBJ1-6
CSASEAVSYNSPLHF
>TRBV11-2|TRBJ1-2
CASSPLPTKDRYGYTF
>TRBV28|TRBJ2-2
CASSFRSGTGFGELFF
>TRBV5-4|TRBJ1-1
CASSLGGGRTEAFF
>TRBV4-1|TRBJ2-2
CASSQGIRTGELFF
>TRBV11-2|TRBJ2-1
CALSSGGEQFF
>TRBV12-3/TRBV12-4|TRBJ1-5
CASSRVNQPQHF
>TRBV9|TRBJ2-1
CASSPRGPTTSGRMGEQFF
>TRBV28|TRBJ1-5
CASSPLMRAGGDSNQPQHF
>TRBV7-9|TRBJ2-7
CASSLGISYEQYF
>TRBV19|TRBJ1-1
CATLQTGLHMNTEAFF
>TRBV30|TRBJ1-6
CAWSVASNSPLHF
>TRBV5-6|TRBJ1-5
CASSAYRGRSNQPQHF
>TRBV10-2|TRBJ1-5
CASRPSGDRNQPQHF
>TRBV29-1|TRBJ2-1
CSVDKISYNEQFF
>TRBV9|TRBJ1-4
CASSVGTGAPGTNEKLFF
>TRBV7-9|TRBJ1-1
CASSPTGPETEAFF
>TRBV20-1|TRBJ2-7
CSASDVEKRNYEQYF